Below, 9 T cell receptor beta chains from the same sample are listed, as sequenced in a study of regulatory T cells in long-lasting Graves disease. Building of the TCR beta libraries involved iRepertoire HTBI primers and Arm-PCR of CDR3 regions. TCRdb used MiXCR to reprocess the multiplex PCR reads, holding one entry per CDR3 protein. Here the sample spans about 300,000 distinct CDR3 sequences, around a fifth being singletons. Documented time point: persistent/refractory GD, antithyroid drugs over 5 years with positive TRAb. Isolated PBMC RNA provided the starting material for the TCR library. The input for sequencing was peripheral blood mononuclear cells (PBMCs), taken when the disease was refractory, from a patient treated with antithyroid drugs. The source is a female donor with Graves disease.

The chain has TRBV7-2 and TRBJ1-2; D gene ambiguous. V shed 5 bases and J shed 0 bases, with 13 bases lying between them. Germline lookup yields CDR1 SGHTA and CDR2 FQGNSA. The CDR3 consists of 15 residues. CDR3 region: CTSSHQTDTNYGYTF. DNA for the CDR3: TGTACCAGCAGCCATCAAACAGATACTAACTATGGCTACACCTTC.

This clonotype has ten or more counts. This chain joins TRBV27 and TRBJ1-5; D unclear. V dropped 3 bases and J dropped 6 bases, with 15 bases sitting between them. CDR1 MNHEY and CDR2 SMNVEV come from the germline V gene (reference sequence). The length of the CDR3 is 15 residues. Written as DNA, the CDR3 is TGTGCCAGCAGTTTTCGGGAGAATCGTGGTCAGCCCCAGCATTTT. This gives the protein CASSFRENRGQPQHF.

This clonotype was detected many times. The chain has TRBV11-2 and TRBJ2-4, with D hard to call. V dropped 0 bases and J dropped 8 bases, with 5 bases sitting between them. Germline V CDR1 and CDR2: SGHAT, FQNNGV. This CDR3 has 12 residues. CDR3 region: CASSLDRDIQYF. In DNA form, the CDR3 reads TGTGCCAGCAGCTTAGATCGGGACATTCAGTACTTC.

This clonotype has a count of ten or more. This chain links TRBV30 with TRBJ1-2; D not certain. CDR3 length: 14 amino acids. The V end lost 6 bases, the J end lost 0 bases, and 14 bases lay between the germline ends. Germline V CDR1 and CDR2: GTSNPN, SVGIG (reference sequence). CDR3 amino acids: CACPPGLANYGYTF. In DNA form, the CDR3 reads TGTGCCTGCCCGCCAGGTTTAGCTAACTATGGCTACACCTTC.

There are a few counts of this clonotype. The chain combines TRBV20-1 with TRBJ2-6; D is ambiguous. CDR3 length: 15 residues. Deletions cut 3 bases from V and 0 bases from J, with 9 bases between. Germline CDR1 reads DFQATT; CDR2 reads SNEGSKA (reference sequence). The CDR3 DNA is TGCAGTGCTAGTCCGCCCCGCTCTGGGGCCAACGTCCTGACTTTC. Residues: CSASPPRSGANVLTF.

The chain has TRBV7-9 and TRBJ1-1, with D unresolved. Germline CDR1 SEHNR, CDR2 FQNEAQ (reference sequence). The CDR3 has 15 amino acids. With 1 base removed from V and 0 bases from J, the gap between germline ends came to 9 bases. CDR3 amino acids: CASSLGSAMNTEAFF. The DNA for the CDR3 is TGTGCCAGCAGCTTAGGTTCAGCTATGAACACTGAAGCTTTCTTT.

This clonotype was observed many times. V is TRBV2 and J is TRBJ1-5; possibly TRBD1 for D (6 bases). The ends were cut back, 7 bases at V and 4 bases at J, with 11 bases in the middle. The germline CDR1 and CDR2 sequences are SNHLY and FYNNEI. The CDR3 totals 13 residues. This CDR3 reads CASMGGGNQPQHF. The CDR3 DNA reads as TGTGCCAGCATGGGAGGGGGTAATCAGCCCCAGCATTTT.

The J gene is TRBJ1-5, the V gene TRBV20-1; D is possibly TRBD1 (5 bases). Trimming took 3 bases from V and 4 from J, leaving 10 bases between them. CDR3 length: 13 amino acids. CDR1 is DFQATT and CDR2 is SNEGSKA in the germline V gene (reference sequence). The CDR3 sequence is CSASFGGNQPQHF. The CDR3 DNA follows: TGCAGTGCTAGCTTTGGGGGGAATCAGCCCCAGCATTTT.

V usage is TRBV30 and J usage is TRBJ2-7, with 10 nucleotides matching TRBD1. J was trimmed by 4 bases and V by 2 bases; bases with no gene match: 2. CDR1 and CDR2 from the germline V gene are GTSNPN and SVGIG (reference sequence). The CDR3 covers 13 residues. The CDR3 nucleotides are TGTGCCTGGAGTCTGGGACAGGGGTACGAGCAGTACTTC. This encodes CAWSLGQGYEQYF. Complete variable domain (other parts from reference TRBV30 and TRBJ2-7): SQTIHQWPATLVQPVGSPLSLECTVEGTSNPNLYWYRQAAGRGLQLLFYSVGIGQISSEVPQNLSASRPQDRQFILSSKKLLLSDSGFYLCAWSLGQGYEQYFGPGTRLTVT.